The 27 T cell receptor beta chains below were found in one sample sequenced in a study of OX40 agonist ivuxolimab in advanced cancers. Here immunoSEQ multiplex PCR was the method, and the copy in TCRdb shows in-frame clones only, minus some. The sample includes 30,000 to 35,000 clones, about 76% of them seen just once. The specimen was CD4+ or CD8+ T cells sorted from blood, collected in a trial of the OX40 agonist ivuxolimab. These receptors were obtained from an adult with an advanced solid tumor such as melanoma, head and neck, liver or kidney cancer.

The CDR3 nucleotides are TGTGCCAGCAGCTTGTTTGCGGGGGGGAGCACAGATACGCAGTATTTT. Its translation: CASSLFAGGSTDTQYF. The rearrangement joins TRBV5-4 to TRBJ2-3; 9 nucleotides agree with TRBD2. Germline values: CDR1 SGHNT, CDR2 YYREEE (reference sequence). With 1 base clipped from V and 0 bases from J, the junction kept 3 bases outside the gene matches. The CDR3 has 16 residues.

The rearrangement uses TRBV5-1 and TRBJ1-2; 9 nucleotides align to TRBD1. V dropped 4 bases and J dropped 4; count of bases not matched to a gene: 2. CDR3 length equals 13 residues. Germline CDR1 SGHRS, CDR2 YFSETQ. The CDR3 protein is CASSADRGYGYTF. The CDR3 nucleotides are TGCGCCAGCAGCGCGGACAGGGGCTATGGCTACACCTTC.

The V gene is TRBV5-1, the J gene TRBJ2-1, with no clear D. Trimming stripped 0 bases from V and 0 bases from J, with 10 bases between. Germline V gene data show CDR1 as SGHRS and CDR2 as YFSETQ. This CDR3 has 16 amino acids. The CDR3 reads CASSLDPVSSYNEQFF. CDR3 coding DNA: TGCGCCAGCAGCTTGGATCCGGTGAGCTCCTACAATGAGCAGTTCTTC.

The chain uses TRBV7-8 and TRBJ2-3; D is perhaps TRBD1 (5 bases). The V gene lost 5 bases and the J gene lost 6 bases, with 15 bases spanning the gap. The CDR3 sequence is 14 residues long. CDR1 and CDR2 (germline): SGHVS, FQNEAQ. The DNA for the CDR3 is TGTGCCAGCAGCCCAAGACAGCCAGGGGATACGCAGTATTTT. It codes for CASSPRQPGDTQYF.

Only a few counts were recorded for this clone. In DNA, the CDR3 is TGCAGCGTTGACCCTCGCGTTGGCGATTATGGCTACACCTTC. Protein product: CSVDPRVGDYGYTF. The chain combines TRBV29-1 with TRBJ1-2; D remains ambiguous. Germline V gene data show CDR1 as SQVTM and CDR2 as ANQGSEA. There are 14 residues in the CDR3. The V and J ends lost 3 bases and 5 bases respectively, with 16 bases between them.

The table lists this clone with a few counts. This chain joins TRBV6-5 and TRBJ1-2, with D hard to call. The CDR3 is 12 residues long. V was trimmed by 10 bases and J by 3 bases, leaving 12 bases between them. CDR1 and CDR2 (germline): MNHEY, SVGAGI. CDR3 nucleotides: TGTGCCACCCGGACGGGATACTATGGCTACACCTTC. Its protein product is CATRTGYYGYTF.

As for this clone: Being one base from a much bigger clone, this may be a read error. J is TRBJ1-2 and V is TRBV4-2; weak D call: TRBD1 (6 bases). V shed 1 base and J shed 6 bases, with 12 bases lying between them. The CDR3 is made up of 14 amino acids. In germline, CDR1 is LGHNA, CDR2 YNFKEQ. The CDR3, as DNA: TGTGCCAGCAGCCAAGTCCCAGGGGTAGATGGCTACACCTTC. It translates to CASSQVPGVDGYTF.

This rearrangement joins TRBV6-6 to TRBJ1-5, with TRBD1 identical over 8 bases. The CDR3 consists of 13 residues. The V and J ends lost 6 bases and 5 bases, in that order; junction bases with no gene match: 3. Germline CDR1 reads MNHNY; CDR2 reads SVGAGI (reference sequence). The CDR3 DNA reads as TGTGCCAGCAGATTACAGGGGGATCAGCCCCAGCATTTT. Encoded protein: CASRLQGDQPQHF.

CDR3 sequence (DNA): TGTGCCAGCAGCTCTAGCGGGGGGGCTGAGACCCAGTACTTC. The encoded protein is CASSSSGGAETQYF. The V call is TRBV13, the J call TRBJ2-5; 12 bases are shared with TRBD2. The CDR3 extends over 14 amino acids. Trimming at V came to 4 bases and at J to 5 bases, leaving 2 bases not matched to a gene. The V gene's germline CDR1 is PRHDT and CDR2 FYEKMQ (reference sequence).

The V gene is TRBV30, the J gene TRBJ1-2; possible D gene TRBD1, 5 bases. V was trimmed by 0 bases and J by 8 bases, leaving 19 bases between them. Germline V gene lookup returns CDR1 GTSNPN and CDR2 SVGIG (reference sequence). The length of the CDR3 is 15 residues. The CDR3 DNA is TGTGCCTGGAGTGTATATTTGTTGGGGGTCGACGGCTACACCTTC. It is translated as CAWSVYLLGVDGYTF.

The sample holds a few counts of this clone. This chain connects TRBV7-9 to TRBJ2-5, with 8 bases identical to TRBD1. Losses at the gene ends were 2 bases for V and 1 base for J; bases not matched to a gene: 3. The CDR3 runs to 15 residues. Germline CDR1 SEHNR, CDR2 FQNEAQ (reference sequence). CDR3 DNA sequence: TGTGCCAGCAGCTTATGGACAGGGAGCCAAGAGACCCAGTACTTC. Translated, it gives CASSLWTGSQETQYF.

This chain links TRBV12-5 with TRBJ1-5; the D is unclear. CDR1 LGHNT and CDR2 FRNRAP come from the germline V gene. The CDR3 has 13 amino acids. Trimming cost V 2 bases and J 4 bases, with 6 bases left between them. In DNA form, the CDR3 reads TGTGCTAGTGGTTTGAACGGTAATCAGCCCCAGCATTTT. This gives the protein CASGLNGNQPQHF.

The chain links TRBV6-1 to TRBJ1-5, with D perhaps TRBD1 (6 bases). V was clipped by 0 bases and J by 3 bases, with 15 bases between them. Looked up from germline, CDR1 is MNHNS and CDR2 is SASEGT. The CDR3 runs to 17 residues. The CDR3 here is CASSEARGGRVNQPQHF. CDR3 nucleotide sequence: TGTGCCAGCAGTGAAGCCAGAGGGGGGCGGGTCAATCAGCCCCAGCATTTT.

This clone showed up many times. The chain is built from TRBV6-5 and TRBJ2-3, with TRBD2 matching 7 bases. Germline V gene data show CDR1 as MNHEY and CDR2 as SVGAGI. With V trimmed by 2 bases and J by 2 bases, 7 bases remained unmatched. This CDR3 has 16 residues. DNA for the CDR3: TGTGCCAGCAGTTACGGCTCCGGGACTAACACAGATACGCAGTATTTT. Translating it yields CASSYGSGTNTDTQYF.

This rearrangement joins TRBV5-6 to TRBJ1-6; D gene uncertain. The CDR3 spans 12 residues. Trimming cost V 0 bases and J 8 bases, with 3 bases left between them. Per germline, CDR1 SGHDT and CDR2 YYEEEE. DNA of the CDR3: TGTGCCAGCAGCTTGGGGGATTCACCCCTCCACTTT. This translates into CASSLGDSPLHF.

The chain has TRBV6-1 and TRBJ2-3; 7 bases fit TRBD2. CDR1 is MNHNS, CDR2 SASEGT, per germline. V lost 6 bases to trimming and J lost 1 base; unmatched junction nucleotides: 7. This CDR3 contains 15 residues. The CDR3 protein is CASRPTSAGTDTQYF. In nucleotides, the CDR3 is TGTGCCAGCAGGCCAACTAGCGCGGGCACAGATACGCAGTATTTT.

CDR3 bases: TGTGCCAGCAGCTTTTCAGGGAATAGCAATCAGCCCCAGCATTTT. It specifies CASSFSGNSNQPQHF. The chain combines TRBV5-8 with TRBJ1-5; tentatively, D is TRBD1 (5 bases). Germline CDR1 and CDR2: SGHTS and YDEGEE. The CDR3 totals 15 residues. Trimming cost V 2 bases and J 0 bases, with 9 bases left between them.

This chain joins TRBV4-1 and TRBJ1-2; D call uncertain. V lost 3 bases, J lost 8 bases, and 13 bases lay in between. The CDR3 is 13 residues long. Germline V CDR1 and CDR2: MGHRA, YSYEKL. DNA of the CDR3: TGCGCCAGCAGCCAGGTAGACCTGGGAGGCTACACCTTC. Translated: CASSQVDLGGYTF.

The rearrangement uses TRBV6-1 and TRBJ1-1; TRBD1 is a possible D gene (5 bases). CDR3 size: 14 residues. Germline V gene lookup returns CDR1 MNHNS and CDR2 SASEGT. Trimming pared 6 bases from V and 5 bases from J, leaving 16 bases between. The CDR3 region has the DNA TGTGCCAGCAGCCCCTCAGGGTATCGTACTGAAGCTTTCTTT. It codes for CASSPSGYRTEAFF.

The V call is TRBV5-1, the J call TRBJ2-5; D possibly corresponds to TRBD1 (5 bases). V was trimmed by 0 bases and J by 1 base, leaving 10 bases between them. The CDR3 consists of 15 residues. Germline-derived CDR1 and CDR2 are SGHRS and YFSETQ. CDR3 sequence (DNA): TGCGCCAGCAGCTTGGCCTTTGACAGCCAAGAGACCCAGTACTTC. Translated, it gives CASSLAFDSQETQYF.

The gene calls are TRBV25-1 and TRBJ1-1, with D uncertain. The CDR3 extends over 15 amino acids. The germline V and J ends were trimmed by 4 bases and 1 base, with 13 bases remaining between them. Looked up from germline, CDR1 is MGHDK and CDR2 is SYGVNS. The DNA of the CDR3 is TGTGCCAGCAGTGGAGGACTTATACGGAACACTGAAGCTTTCTTT. It specifies CASSGGLIRNTEAFF. Full variable domain (remainder filled in from reference TRBV25-1 and TRBJ1-1): EADIYQTPRYLVIGTGKKITLECSQTMGHDKMYWYQQDPGMELHLIHYSYGVNSTEKGDLSSESTVSRIRTEHFPLTLESARPSHTSQYLCASSGGLIRNTEAFFGQGTRLTVV.

This clone appeared a single time. CDR3 nucleotides: TGTGCCAGCTCACCCAAAACAGGGGCCGGCTACGAGCAGTACTTC. Its protein product is CASSPKTGAGYEQYF. The chain has TRBV18 and TRBJ2-7; TRBD1 aligns across 7 bases. This CDR3 spans 15 amino acids. Per germline, CDR1 KGHSH and CDR2 LQKENI. The junction had 8 bases not matched to a gene; V was cut back by 3 bases and J by 3 bases.

The chain uses TRBV28 and TRBJ1-2; TRBD1 is a possible D gene (5 bases). Trimming removed 1 base from V and 4 bases from J, with 13 bases in between. Germline values: CDR1 MDHEN, CDR2 SYDVKM. CDR3 length: 15 residues. The CDR3 DNA is TGTGCCAGCAGTTTATATGGCAGGGCTTCCTATGGCTACACCTTC. Amino acid sequence: CASSLYGRASYGYTF.

The V call is TRBV9, the J call TRBJ2-2, with D hard to call. This CDR3 is built from 16 residues. Per the germline V gene, CDR1 is SGDLS and CDR2 is YYNGEE. V lost 3 bases, J lost 1 base, and 13 bases lay in between. The CDR3 here is CASSAPRGWNTGELFF. The DNA of the CDR3 is TGTGCCAGCAGCGCCCCCCGTGGTTGGAACACCGGGGAGCTGTTTTTT. Based on the CDR3 plus reference TRBV9 and TRBJ2-2, the full variable domain is DSGVTQTPKHLITATGQRVTLRCSPRSGDLSVYWYQQSLDQGLQFLIQYYNGEERAKGNILERFSAQQFPDLHSELNLSSLELGDSALYFCASSAPRGWNTGELFFGEGSRLTVL.

The chain couples TRBV27 to TRBJ2-3, with 8 bases aligning to TRBD1. Trimming cost V 6 bases and J 1 base; bases outside gene matches: 9. Germline CDR1 reads MNHEY; CDR2 reads SMNVEV (reference sequence). This CDR3 is 16 amino acids long. The CDR3 is CASRTGTGTGTDTQYF. The DNA of the CDR3 is TGTGCCAGCAGGACGGGGACAGGCACTGGCACAGATACGCAGTATTTT.

The gene calls are TRBV5-1 and TRBJ2-5; tentatively, D is TRBD1 or TRBD2 (5 bases each). The last part of the DNA fits TRBJ2-7 better; the J call may be wrong. Germline loops: CDR1 SGHRS, CDR2 YFSETQ. CDR3 length: 14 amino acids. The CDR3, as DNA: TGCGCCAGCAGCTTGTACGGGGCGCTGGACGAGCAGTACTTC. The encoded protein is CASSLYGALDEQYF.

V usage is TRBV11-2 and J usage is TRBJ1-1; D is uncertain. In germline, CDR1 is SGHAT, CDR2 FQNNGV. With 4 bases removed from V and 0 bases from J, the gap between germline ends came to 6 bases. There are 13 residues in the CDR3. This CDR3 is CASSSTVNTEAFF. DNA of the CDR3: TGTGCCAGCAGCTCCACGGTGAACACTGAAGCTTTCTTT.